A selection of T cell receptor beta chains follows, all from one sample in a study of cytomegalovirus exposure and HLA in healthy donors. Generated by immunoSEQ multiplex PCR, the TCRdb table keeps only in-frame clones and is missing some. The sample comprises about 160,000 clones, around 81% of which are singletons, and approximately 2.3% rests with the top ten. Material for sequencing was PBMCs. These receptors were taken from a man aged 25-45 years in good health and CMV-seropositive. CDR3s include the opening cysteine and the closing phenylalanine or tryptophan. A D gene is named only where the DNA matches it firmly. Not every row has a clone size; where given, it reads once, few, many or a size class.

abundance,j_gene,v_gene,d_gene,CDR3nt,CDR3aa
NA,TRBJ1-1,TRBV29-1,TRBD1,TGCAGCGTTCGAAGGTCGGGACAGGAAGCTTTCTTT,CSVRRSGQEAFF
NA,TRBJ2-3,TRBV6-4,TRBD2,TGTGCCAGCAGTGCTAGCGGGGGCACAGATACGCAGTATTTT,CASSASGGTDTQYF
NA,TRBJ2-3,TRBV4-1,TRBD2,TGCGCCAGCAGCCACTCCTCCTCGGGGGGGAGGGCAGATACGCAGTATTTT,CASSHSSSGGRADTQYF
NA,TRBJ1-2,TRBV7-8,TRBD1,TGTGCCAGCAGTTCCGGGACAGGGGGTCTTAACTATGGCTACACCTTC,CASSSGTGGLNYGYTF
NA,TRBJ1-1,TRBV2,NA,TGTGCCAGCAGTGTAAACACTGAAGCTTTCTTT,CASSVNTEAFF
once,TRBJ1-2,TRBV28,NA,TGTGCCAGCTATGTGGGCCAGGGCTACACCTTC,CASYVGQGYTF
once,TRBJ2-7,TRBV11-1,NA,TGTGCCAGCAGCCAGGCGGGGAGTGGGTACGAGCAGTACTTC,CASSQAGSGYEQYF
few,TRBJ2-2,TRBV9,TRBD1,TGTGCCAGCAGCGTAGTCGCACAGGGGGTCGGGGAGCTGTTTTTT,CASSVVAQGVGELFF
once,TRBJ2-3,TRBV29-1,TRBD1,TGCAGCGTTGAAGGAGGGACAGGGGGCACAGATACGCAGTATTTT,CSVEGGTGGTDTQYF
NA,TRBJ2-1,TRBV5-4,NA,TGTGCCAGCAGCTACCAGACGGGACACAGCAACAGGTACAATGAGCAGTTCTTC,CASSYQTGHSNRYNEQFF
NA,TRBJ2-2,TRBV2,NA,TGTGCCAGCAGTAGTCAGGGGCCGGCCGGGGAGCTGTTTTTT,CASSSQGPAGELFF